The 16 T cell receptor beta chains listed next were all sequenced from one sample in a study of blood T cell repertoires in COVID-19. Here immunoSEQ multiplex PCR was the method, and the copy in TCRdb shows in-frame clones only, minus some. The sample holds under 200,000 clones; 90% are singletons and the top ten take approximately 0.48%. The sequencing sample was made of peripheral blood. These receptors came from a man aged 45 to 65 with acute or convalescent COVID-19.

The V call is TRBV9, the J call TRBJ2-2; TRBD2 aligns across 8 bases. CDR1 SGDLS and CDR2 YYNGEE come from the germline V gene. The junction had 10 bases not matched to a gene; V was cut back by 2 bases and J by 1 base. The CDR3 spans 18 residues. CDR3 nucleotides: TGTGCCAGCAGCGTCCCCGGGGGGGTTAAAGGGAACACCGGGGAGCTGTTTTTT. It is translated as CASSVPGGVKGNTGELFF.

The J gene is TRBJ2-1, the V gene TRBV18; TRBD2 agrees at 7 bases. The CDR3 totals 15 residues. Germline loops: CDR1 KGHSH, CDR2 LQKENI. The J segment lost 6 bases and the V segment lost 3 bases, leaving 8 bases of the junction unmatched. The CDR3 is CASSPSREIGNEQFF. CDR3 nucleotide sequence: TGTGCCAGCTCACCCTCGCGGGAGATTGGCAATGAGCAGTTCTTC.

The chain uses TRBV4-1 and TRBJ2-2, with 15 bases that match TRBD2. V gave up 3 bases and J gave up 2 bases; unmatched junction bases: 7. Per germline, CDR1 MGHRA and CDR2 YSYEKL. This CDR3 comprises 19 residues. The CDR3 DNA follows: TGCGCCAGCAGCCAGGCAGGACTAGCGGGAGGGCCTAACACCGGGGAGCTGTTTTTT. Protein sequence: CASSQAGLAGGPNTGELFF.

The J gene is TRBJ2-2, the V gene TRBV7-2; possible D gene TRBD2, 6 bases. Germline CDR1 and CDR2: SGHTA and FQGNSA. V was pared by 4 bases and J by 5 bases, with 11 bases between. The CDR3 spans 14 residues. The CDR3 nucleotides read TGTGCCAGCAGCTCCCGAGGAGGGACCGGGGAGCTGTTTTTT. Amino acid sequence: CASSSRGGTGELFF.

The chain joins TRBV9 to TRBJ2-5; D remains unclear. V was pared by 2 bases and J by 5 bases, with 16 bases between. CDR1 SGDLS and CDR2 YYNGEE come from the germline V gene. The CDR3 is 15 residues long. The CDR3 spells CASSVSNSLQETQYF. The CDR3 DNA follows: TGTGCCAGCAGCGTTTCCAACAGCCTTCAGGAGACCCAGTACTTC.

The J gene is TRBJ1-6, the V gene TRBV5-1, with D unclear. Between the trimmed V and J ends, which lost 4 bases and 14 bases, there was a span of 19 bases. The CDR3 contains 14 residues. Germline CDR1 is SGHRS and CDR2 is YFSETQ. The DNA of the CDR3 is TGCGCCAGCAGCCTTTACCTTGGGCCAACGGCCCTCCACTTT. Amino acid sequence: CASSLYLGPTALHF.

The chain links TRBV5-1 to TRBJ2-1; 10 positions agree with TRBD2. Germline trimming cut 4 bases from V and 2 bases from J; bases unmatched to any gene: 3. CDR1 and CDR2 (germline): SGHRS, YFSETQ. This CDR3 spans 15 amino acids. DNA of the CDR3: TGCGCCAGCAGCCCGAGCGGGGGGGCCTACAATGAGCAGTTCTTC. Translating gives CASSPSGGAYNEQFF.

The rearrangement uses TRBV5-1 and TRBJ2-3; TRBD2 is a possible D gene (6 bases). The V gene lost 5 bases and the J gene lost 4 bases, with 17 bases spanning the gap. The V gene's germline CDR1 is SGHRS and CDR2 YFSETQ. The CDR3 is made up of 15 amino acids. The CDR3 protein is CASSLDPSVPDTQYF. For the CDR3, the DNA is TGCGCCAGCAGTCTGGACCCTAGCGTTCCAGATACGCAGTATTTT.

The chain joins TRBV27 to TRBJ1-4; D might be TRBD1 (6 bases). Germline V gene data show CDR1 as MNHEY and CDR2 as SMNVEV (reference sequence). Between the trimmed V and J ends, which lost 5 bases and 1 base, there was a span of 14 bases. CDR3 size: 16 residues. CDR3 amino acids: CASSATLRGTNEKLFF. Written as DNA, the CDR3 is TGTGCCAGCAGTGCCACCCTCAGGGGAACTAATGAAAAACTGTTTTTT.

The chain employs TRBV7-9 and TRBJ2-5; 9 bases fit TRBD2. Germline V gene lookup returns CDR1 SEHNR and CDR2 FQNEAQ (reference sequence). After removal of 0 bases from V and 4 bases from J, the junction contained 9 bases not matched to a gene. There are 17 residues in the CDR3. The CDR3: CASSLAIAGGSSETQYF. The CDR3 DNA sequence: TGTGCCAGCAGCTTAGCGATCGCGGGAGGGTCGTCAGAGACCCAGTACTTC.

The chain joins TRBV30 to TRBJ2-5, with a possible D match to TRBD2 (6 bases). Germline V lookup: CDR1 GTSNPN, CDR2 SVGIG (reference sequence). The CDR3 totals 15 residues. Trimming took off 3 bases at V and 1 base at J, with 15 bases between the two ends. CDR3 coding DNA: TGTGCCTGGAGGGGGACTGGGTGGACCCAAGAGACCCAGTACTTC. Amino acid sequence: CAWRGTGWTQETQYF.

Comment on this clone: An end of the junction differs from the germline gene, which may be a read error. V is TRBV18 and J is TRBJ1-2, with D tentatively TRBD1 (5 bases). Germline CDR1 is KGHSH and CDR2 is LQKENI. The CDR3 extends over 14 amino acids. CDR3 amino acids: CVSSPGGAGYGYTF. The CDR3 DNA sequence: TGTGTCAGCTCACCAGGAGGGGCAGGCTATGGCTACACCTTC.

The chain is built from TRBV24-1 and TRBJ2-5; 13 nucleotides align to TRBD2. There are 15 residues in the CDR3. The ends lost 9 bases at V and 5 bases at J; junction bases unmatched: 8. CDR1 is KGHDR and CDR2 is SFDVKD in the germline V gene. CDR3 bases: TGTGCCACCGGGTTGACTAGCGGGAGGCTGGAGACCCAGTACTTC. This encodes CATGLTSGRLETQYF.

CDR3 residues: CAWGTGVGKGYTIYF. The CDR3, as DNA: TGTGCCTGGGGCACGGGGGTGGGGAAGGGGTACACCATATATTTT. The chain combines TRBV30 with TRBJ1-3, with D possibly TRBD1 on 5 matching bases. Trimming stripped 5 bases from V and 8 bases from J, with 22 bases between. The germline V gene has CDR1 GTSNPN and CDR2 SVGIG (reference sequence). The CDR3 extends over 15 amino acids. The complete variable domain, with remaining parts taken from reference TRBV30 and TRBJ1-3, reads SQTIHQWPATLVQPVGSPLSLECTVEGTSNPNLYWYRQAAGRGLQLLFYSVGIGQISSEVPQNLSASRPQDRQFILSSKKLLLSDSGFYLCAWGTGVGKGYTIYFGEGSWLTVV.

The rearrangement joins TRBV28 to TRBJ1-6; tentative D call: TRBD1 (5 bases). V was trimmed by 3 bases and J by 6 bases, leaving 12 bases between them. Germline CDR1 reads MDHEN; CDR2 reads SYDVKM. The CDR3 runs 15 residues. CDR3 region: CASSFSRAGNSPLHF. In nucleotides, the CDR3 is TGTGCCAGCAGTTTTAGCAGGGCTGGTAATTCACCCCTCCACTTT. The variable domain in full, completed from reference TRBV28 and TRBJ1-6, reads DVKVTQSSRYLVKRTGEKVFLECVQDMDHENMFWYRQDPGLGLRLIYFSYDVKMKEKGDIPEGYSVSREKKERFSLILESASTNQTSMYLCASSFSRAGNSPLHFGNGTRLTVT.

A note on this clone: The germline gene is not matched at one end of the junction; a read error may be the cause. The J gene is TRBJ1-1, the V gene TRBV3-1 (or the pseudogene TRBV3-2); D is unclear. Germline V gene sequence: CDR1 LGHDT, CDR2 YNNKEL (reference sequence). This CDR3 is built from 14 residues. The CDR3, as DNA: TGTGCCAGCAGCAAAGAGCGGTTGAACACTGAAGCTTTCTTT. Its protein product is CASSKERLNTEAFF.